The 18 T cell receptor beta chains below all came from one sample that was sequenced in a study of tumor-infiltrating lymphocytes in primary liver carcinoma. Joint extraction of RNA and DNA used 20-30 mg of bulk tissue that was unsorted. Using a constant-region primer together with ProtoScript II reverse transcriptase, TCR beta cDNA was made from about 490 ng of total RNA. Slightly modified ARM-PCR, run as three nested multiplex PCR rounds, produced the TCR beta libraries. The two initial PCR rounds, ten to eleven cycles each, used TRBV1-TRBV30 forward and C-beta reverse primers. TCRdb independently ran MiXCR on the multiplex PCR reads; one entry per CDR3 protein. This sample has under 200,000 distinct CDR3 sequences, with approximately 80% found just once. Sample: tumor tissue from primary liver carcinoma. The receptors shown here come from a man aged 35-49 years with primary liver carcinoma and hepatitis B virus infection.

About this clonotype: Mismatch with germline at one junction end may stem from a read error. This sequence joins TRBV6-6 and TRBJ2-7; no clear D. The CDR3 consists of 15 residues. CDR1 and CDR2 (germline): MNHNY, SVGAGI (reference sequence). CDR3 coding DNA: TGTGCCAGCATCTGGTACAGAGATTACTCCTACGAACAGTACTTC. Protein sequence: CASIWYRDYSYEQYF.

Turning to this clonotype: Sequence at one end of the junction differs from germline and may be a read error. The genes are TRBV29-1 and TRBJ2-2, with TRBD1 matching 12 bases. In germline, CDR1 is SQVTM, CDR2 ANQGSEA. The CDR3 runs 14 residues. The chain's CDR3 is CSAEGQGAPGELFF. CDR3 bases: TGTAGCGCTGAGGGACAGGGGGCGCCCGGGGAGCTGTTTTTT.

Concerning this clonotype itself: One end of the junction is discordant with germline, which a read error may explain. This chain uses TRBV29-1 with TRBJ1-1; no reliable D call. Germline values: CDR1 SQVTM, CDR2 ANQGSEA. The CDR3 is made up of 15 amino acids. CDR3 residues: CSVLPGCGMNTEAFF. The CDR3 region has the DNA TGTAGCGTTCTTCCGGGGTGTGGGATGAACACTGAAGCTTTCTTT.

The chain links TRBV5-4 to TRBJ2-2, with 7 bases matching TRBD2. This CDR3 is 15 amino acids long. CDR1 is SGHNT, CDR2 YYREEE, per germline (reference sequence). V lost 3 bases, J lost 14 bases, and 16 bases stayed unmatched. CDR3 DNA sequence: TGTGCCAGCAGCTGGGACTACTTCAACACCGGGAAACTGTTTTTT. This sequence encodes CASSWDYFNTGKLFF.

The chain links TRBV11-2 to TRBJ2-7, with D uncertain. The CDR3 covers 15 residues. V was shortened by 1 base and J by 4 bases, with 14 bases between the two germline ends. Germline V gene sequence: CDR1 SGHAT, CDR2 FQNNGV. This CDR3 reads CASSLVAMKFYEQYF. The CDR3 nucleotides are TGTGCCAGCAGCTTAGTGGCCATGAAGTTTTACGAGCAGTACTTC.

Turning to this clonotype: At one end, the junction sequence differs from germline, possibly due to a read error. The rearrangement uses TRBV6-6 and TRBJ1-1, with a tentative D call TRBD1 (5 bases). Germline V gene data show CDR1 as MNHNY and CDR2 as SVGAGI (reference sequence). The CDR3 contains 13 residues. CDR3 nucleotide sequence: TGTACCAGCCTGATAGGGGTCAACACTGAAGCTTTCTTT. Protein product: CTSLIGVNTEAFF.

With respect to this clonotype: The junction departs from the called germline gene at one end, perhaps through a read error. CDR3 residues: CASSEQGARNTEAFF. The DNA of the CDR3 is TGCGCCAGCAGTGAACAGGGGGCGAGGAACACTGAAGCTTTCTTT. The chain employs TRBV6-2 or TRBV6-3 and TRBJ1-1; TRBD1 agrees at 9 bases. Germline V gene sequence: CDR1 MNHEY, CDR2 SVGEGT. This CDR3 spans 15 amino acids.

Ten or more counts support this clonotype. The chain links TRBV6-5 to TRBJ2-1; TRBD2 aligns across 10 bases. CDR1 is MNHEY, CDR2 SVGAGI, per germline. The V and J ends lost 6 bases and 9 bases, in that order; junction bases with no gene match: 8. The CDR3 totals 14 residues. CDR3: CASRQREGLGEQFF. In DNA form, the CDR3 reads TGTGCCAGCAGGCAGCGGGAGGGTCTAGGTGAGCAGTTCTTC.

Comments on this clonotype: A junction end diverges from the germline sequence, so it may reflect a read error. The CDR3 protein is CASSVAIGFPFEQYF. The DNA of the CDR3 is TGTGCCAGTAGTGTAGCGATTGGGTTCCCCTTCGAGCAGTACTTC. This chain connects TRBV6-1 to TRBJ2-7; D is perhaps TRBD2 (5 bases). The CDR3 runs to 15 residues. Looked up from germline, CDR1 is MNHNS and CDR2 is SASEGT.

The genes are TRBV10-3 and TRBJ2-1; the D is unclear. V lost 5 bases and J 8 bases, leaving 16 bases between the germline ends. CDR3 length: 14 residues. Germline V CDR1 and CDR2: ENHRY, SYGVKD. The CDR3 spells CAISPASAIDEQFF. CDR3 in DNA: TGTGCCATCAGTCCCGCCTCAGCGATCGATGAGCAGTTCTTC.

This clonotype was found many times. The CDR3, as DNA: TGCGCCAGCAGCTTGGAGAGCCAGGGGGGAGCAGGAAACACCATATATTTT. Protein product: CASSLESQGGAGNTIYF. The genes are TRBV5-1 and TRBJ1-3; TRBD1 agrees at 7 bases. Germline V gene sequence: CDR1 SGHRS, CDR2 YFSETQ. Trimming removed 0 bases from V and 4 bases from J; junction bases left unmatched: 10. This CDR3 has 17 amino acids.

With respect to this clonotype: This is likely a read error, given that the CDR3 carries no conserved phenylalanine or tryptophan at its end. CDR3 residues: CASSLSKGGLAGTGELFI. CDR3 nucleotides: TGTGCCAGCAGTTTATCCAAAGGGGGACTAGCCGGCACCGGGGAGCTGTTTATT. The chain links TRBV28 to TRBJ2-2; 9 positions agree with TRBD2. The CDR3 consists of 18 residues. After removal of 1 base from V and 4 bases from J, the junction contained 10 bases not matched to a gene. Germline V gene lookup returns CDR1 MDHEN and CDR2 SYDVKM.

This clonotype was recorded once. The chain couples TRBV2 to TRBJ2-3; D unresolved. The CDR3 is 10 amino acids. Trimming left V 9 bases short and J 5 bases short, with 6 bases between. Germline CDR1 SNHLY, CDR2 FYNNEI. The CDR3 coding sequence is TGTGCCAGTTTCGAAGATACGCAGTATTTT. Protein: CASFEDTQYF.

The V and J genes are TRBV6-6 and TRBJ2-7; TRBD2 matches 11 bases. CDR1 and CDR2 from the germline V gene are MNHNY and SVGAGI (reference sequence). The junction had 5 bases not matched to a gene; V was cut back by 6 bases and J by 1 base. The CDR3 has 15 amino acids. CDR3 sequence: CASSTTSGSSYEQYF. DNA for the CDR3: TGTGCCAGCAGCACAACTAGCGGGAGTTCCTACGAGCAGTACTTC.

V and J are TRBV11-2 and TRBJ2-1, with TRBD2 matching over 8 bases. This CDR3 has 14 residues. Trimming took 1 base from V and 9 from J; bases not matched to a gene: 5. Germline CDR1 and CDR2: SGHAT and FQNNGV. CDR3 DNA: TGTGCCAGCAGCTTAGCGGGAGGGCCGCTTGAGCAGTTCTTC. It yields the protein CASSLAGGPLEQFF.

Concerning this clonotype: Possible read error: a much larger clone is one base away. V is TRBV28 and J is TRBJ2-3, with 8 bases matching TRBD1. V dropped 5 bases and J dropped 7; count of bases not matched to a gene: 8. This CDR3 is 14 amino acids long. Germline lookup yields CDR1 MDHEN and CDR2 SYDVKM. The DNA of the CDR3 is TGTGCCAGCAGTGGGGACAGGAGGCTGAATACGCAGTATTTT. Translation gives CASSGDRRLNTQYF.

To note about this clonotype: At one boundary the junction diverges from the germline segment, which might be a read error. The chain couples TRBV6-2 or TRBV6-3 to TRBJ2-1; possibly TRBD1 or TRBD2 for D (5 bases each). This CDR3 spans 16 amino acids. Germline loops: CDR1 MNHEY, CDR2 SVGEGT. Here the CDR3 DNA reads TGTGCCAGCAGTTACATCAGGGACCGCTCCTACAATGAACAGTTCTTC. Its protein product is CASSYIRDRSYNEQFF.

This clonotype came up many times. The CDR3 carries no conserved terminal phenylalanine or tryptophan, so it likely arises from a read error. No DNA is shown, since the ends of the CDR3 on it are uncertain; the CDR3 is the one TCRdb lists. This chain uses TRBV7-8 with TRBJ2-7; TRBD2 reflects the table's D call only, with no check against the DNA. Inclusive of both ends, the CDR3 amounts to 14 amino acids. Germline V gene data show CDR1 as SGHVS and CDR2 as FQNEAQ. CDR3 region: CASSLVGLAGNLVL.